Shown below are 7 T cell receptor beta chains from a single sample sequenced in a study of immune characterization of retroperitoneal liposarcoma (dated by TCRdb to about 2019). Receptor amplification or capture employed PCR. Sequencing instrument: NextSeq 500. The public reads were reanalyzed by TCRdb: fastp trimming at Q25, MiXCR alignment, in-frame beta chains only. Rows with one shared CDR3 protein collapse into an entry with the most common genes and DNA. This sample holds around 10,000 distinct CDR3 sequences; 25% to 30% were observed only once. The leading ten clones occupy approximately 9.1% of the sample. The sample taken for sequencing was tumor tissue. The receptor set was obtained from a female donor with retroperitoneal liposarcoma.

The sample holds a few counts of this clonotype. This chain uses TRBV6-6 with TRBJ2-5; the D call may be TRBD1 or TRBD2 (6 bases each). V dropped 9 bases and J dropped 4 bases, with 15 bases sitting between them. Looked up from germline, CDR1 is MNHNY and CDR2 is SVGAGI (reference sequence). The CDR3 consists of 13 residues. CDR3 in amino acids: CASRRGAGETQYF. The CDR3 DNA is TGTGCCAGTCGAAGGGGGGCCGGAGAGACCCAGTACTTC.

This clonotype appeared a few times. V usage is TRBV7-8 and J usage is TRBJ2-1; maybe TRBD2 (5 bases). The last part of the DNA fits TRBJ2-7 better; the J call may be wrong. The CDR3 is 12 amino acids. CDR1 SGHVS and CDR2 FQNEAQ come from the germline V gene. The CDR3: CASSSSRGEQYF. CDR3 DNA: TGTGCCAGCAGCTCATCCCGGGGCGAGCAGTACTTC.

This clonotype is termed large. V usage is TRBV6-1 and J usage is TRBJ2-1; D is tentatively TRBD1 or TRBD2 (5 bases each). V gave up 8 bases and J gave up 7 bases, with 9 bases separating them. This CDR3 region has 11 residues. Per germline, CDR1 MNHNS and CDR2 SASEGT. The CDR3 sequence: CASSWGNEQFF. CDR3 DNA: TGTGCCAGCTCGTGGGGGAATGAGCAGTTCTTC.

This clonotype has just a few counts. V is TRBV6-1 and J is TRBJ2-3; D is uncertain. CDR1 MNHNS and CDR2 SASEGT come from the germline V gene. The V end lost 3 bases, the J end lost 6 bases, and 10 bases lay between the germline ends. This CDR3 has 13 amino acids. CDR3 amino acids: CASSESWLDTQYF. CDR3 coding DNA: TGTGCCAGCAGTGAGAGCTGGCTTGATACGCAGTATTTT.

For this clonotype: Just one base apart from a much larger clone, this may be a read error. The V gene is TRBV6-1, the J gene TRBJ1-5, with D possibly TRBD1 on 6 matching bases. V lost 5 bases, J lost 8 bases, and 13 bases lay in between. The germline CDR1 and CDR2 sequences are MNHNS and SASEGT. CDR3 length: 13 residues. Here the CDR3 reads CASSRTGNEPQHF. The DNA for the CDR3 is TGTGCCAGCAGTCGAACAGGGAATGAGCCCCAGCATTTT.

By sample fraction, this clonotype is medium-sized. This chain joins TRBV12-3 or TRBV12-4 and TRBJ2-1; D is unresolved. The CDR3 is made up of 11 amino acids. The V gene lost 1 base and the J gene lost 10 bases, with 5 bases spanning the gap. DNA for the CDR3: TGTGCCAGCAGTTTAGAATACGAGCAGTTCTTC. Its protein is CASSLEYEQFF.

This chain uses TRBV11-3 with TRBJ2-5; D unclear. The DNA end favors TRBJ2-1, so the J call may be wrong. This CDR3 has 13 residues. Germline CDR1 reads SGHNT; CDR2 reads YENEEA. The DNA of the CDR3 is TGTGCCAGCAGCTTAGAGGGTGGTGATGAGCAGTTCTTC. As protein: CASSLEGGDEQFF.